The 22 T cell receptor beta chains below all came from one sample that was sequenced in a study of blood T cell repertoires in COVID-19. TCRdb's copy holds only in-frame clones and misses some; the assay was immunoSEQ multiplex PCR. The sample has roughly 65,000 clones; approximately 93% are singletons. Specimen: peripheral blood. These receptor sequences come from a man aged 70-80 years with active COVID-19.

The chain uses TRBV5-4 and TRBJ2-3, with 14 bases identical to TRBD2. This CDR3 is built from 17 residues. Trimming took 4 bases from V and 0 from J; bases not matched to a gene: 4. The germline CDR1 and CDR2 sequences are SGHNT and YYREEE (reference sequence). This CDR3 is CASSHGLAGGSTDTQYF. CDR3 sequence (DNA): TGTGCCAGCAGCCACGGACTAGCGGGGGGTAGCACAGATACGCAGTATTTT.

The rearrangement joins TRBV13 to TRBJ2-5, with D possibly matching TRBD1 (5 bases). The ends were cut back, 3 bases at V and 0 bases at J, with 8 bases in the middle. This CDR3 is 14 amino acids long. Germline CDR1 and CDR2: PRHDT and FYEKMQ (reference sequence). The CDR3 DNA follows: TGTGCCAGCAGCTTTGGGGCGTACCAAGAGACCCAGTACTTC. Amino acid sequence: CASSFGAYQETQYF.

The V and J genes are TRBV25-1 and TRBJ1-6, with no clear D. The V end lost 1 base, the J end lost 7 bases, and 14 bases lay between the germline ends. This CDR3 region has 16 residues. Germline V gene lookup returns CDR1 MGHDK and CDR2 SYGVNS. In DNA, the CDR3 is TGTGCCAGCAGTGAATCTGGGCAACGGCTAAATTCACCCCTCCACTTT. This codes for CASSESGQRLNSPLHF.

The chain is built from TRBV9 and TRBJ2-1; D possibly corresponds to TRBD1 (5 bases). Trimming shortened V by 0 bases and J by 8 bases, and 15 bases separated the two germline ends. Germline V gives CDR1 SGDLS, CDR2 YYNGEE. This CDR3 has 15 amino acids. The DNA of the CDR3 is TGTGCCAGCAGCGTAGGGTGGGGCCGCTCCTATGAGCAGTTCTTC. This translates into CASSVGWGRSYEQFF. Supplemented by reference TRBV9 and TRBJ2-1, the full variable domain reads DSGVTQTPKHLITATGQRVTLRCSPRSGDLSVYWYQQSLDQGLQFLIQYYNGEERAKGNILERFSAQQFPDLHSELNLSSLELGDSALYFCASSVGWGRSYEQFFGPGTRLTVL.

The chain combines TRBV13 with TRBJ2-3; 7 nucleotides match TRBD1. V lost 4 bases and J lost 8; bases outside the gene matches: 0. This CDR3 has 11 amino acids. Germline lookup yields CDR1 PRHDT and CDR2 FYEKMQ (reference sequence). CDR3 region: CASSYRGTQYF. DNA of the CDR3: TGTGCCAGCAGCTACAGGGGTACGCAGTATTTT.

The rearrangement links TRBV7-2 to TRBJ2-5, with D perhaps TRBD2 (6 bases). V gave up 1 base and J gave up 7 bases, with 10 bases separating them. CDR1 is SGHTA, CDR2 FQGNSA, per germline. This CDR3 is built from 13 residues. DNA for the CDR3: TGTGCCAGCAGCTTAGGTCGGGGGAGGACCCAGTACTTC. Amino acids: CASSLGRGRTQYF.

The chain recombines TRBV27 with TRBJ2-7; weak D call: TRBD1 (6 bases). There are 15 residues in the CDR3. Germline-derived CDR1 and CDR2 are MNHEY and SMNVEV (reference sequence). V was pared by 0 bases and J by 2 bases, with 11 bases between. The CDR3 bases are TGTGCCAGCAGTTTATCCGTGGGACAACCCTACGAGCAGTACTTC. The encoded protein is CASSLSVGQPYEQYF.

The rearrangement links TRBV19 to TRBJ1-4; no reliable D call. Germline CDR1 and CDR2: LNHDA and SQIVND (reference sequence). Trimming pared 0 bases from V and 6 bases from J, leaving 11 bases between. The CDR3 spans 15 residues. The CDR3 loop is CASSIDGVRDEKLFF. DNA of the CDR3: TGTGCCAGTAGTATAGACGGGGTTCGGGATGAAAAACTGTTTTTT.

CDR3 protein: CASRGGAAYEQYV. CDR3 nucleotides: TGTGCCAGCCGGGGGGGAGCAGCCTACGAGCAGTACGTC. J is TRBJ2-7 and V is TRBV6-5; 8 bases align to TRBD2. The CDR3 loop spans 13 amino acids. The junction had 5 bases not matched to a gene; V was cut back by 8 bases and J by 2 bases. Germline V lookup: CDR1 MNHEY, CDR2 SVGAGI.

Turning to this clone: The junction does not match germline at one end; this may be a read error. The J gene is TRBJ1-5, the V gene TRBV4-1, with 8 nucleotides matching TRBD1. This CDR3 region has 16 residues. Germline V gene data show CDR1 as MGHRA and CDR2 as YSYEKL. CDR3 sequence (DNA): TGCGCCAGCAGTCAAGAGGACAGGGTGGGTAATCAGCCCCAGCATTTT. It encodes CASSQEDRVGNQPQHF.

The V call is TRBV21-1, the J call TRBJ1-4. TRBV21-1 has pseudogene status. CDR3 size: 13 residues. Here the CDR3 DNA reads TGTGCCAGCAGCCCCGGGGGGAGGGAAAAACTGTTTTTT. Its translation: CASSPGGREKLFF.

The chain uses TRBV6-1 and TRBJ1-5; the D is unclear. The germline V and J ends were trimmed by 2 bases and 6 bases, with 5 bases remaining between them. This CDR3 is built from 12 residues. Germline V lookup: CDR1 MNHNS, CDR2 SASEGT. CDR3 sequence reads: CASSELSQPQHF. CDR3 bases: TGTGCCAGCAGTGAATTGAGTCAGCCCCAGCATTTT.

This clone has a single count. Here the CDR3 reads CAREPPGEQYV. The CDR3 DNA follows: TGTGCCCGCGAGCCTCCGGGGGAGCAGTACGTC. The chain uses TRBV6-6 and TRBJ2-7, with a tentative D call TRBD2 (5 bases). V was trimmed by 11 bases and J by 7 bases, leaving 15 bases between them. The CDR3 consists of 11 residues. Germline assignment: CDR1 MNHNY and CDR2 SVGAGI (reference sequence).

The CDR3 sequence is CASTPGGADTQYF. In DNA form, the CDR3 reads TGTGCCAGTACCCCAGGGGGAGCAGATACGCAGTATTTT. This chain uses TRBV19 with TRBJ2-3, with 7 bases fitting TRBD1. CDR3 length equals 13 residues. Germline trimming cut 7 bases from V and 4 bases from J; bases unmatched to any gene: 5. In germline, CDR1 is LNHDA, CDR2 SQIVND (reference sequence).

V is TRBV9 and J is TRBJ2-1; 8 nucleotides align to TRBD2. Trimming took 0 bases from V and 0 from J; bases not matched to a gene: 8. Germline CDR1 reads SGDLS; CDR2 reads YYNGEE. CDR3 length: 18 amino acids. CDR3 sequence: CASSVVAAGGFSYNEQFF. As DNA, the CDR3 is TGTGCCAGCAGCGTAGTTGCTGCGGGGGGTTTCTCCTACAATGAGCAGTTCTTC.

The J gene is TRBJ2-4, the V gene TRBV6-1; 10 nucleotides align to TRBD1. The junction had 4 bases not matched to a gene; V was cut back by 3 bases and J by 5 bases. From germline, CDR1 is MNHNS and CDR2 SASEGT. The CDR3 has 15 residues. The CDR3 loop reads CASSEQGTGENIQYF. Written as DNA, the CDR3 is TGTGCCAGCAGTGAGCAGGGGACAGGGGAAAACATTCAGTACTTC.

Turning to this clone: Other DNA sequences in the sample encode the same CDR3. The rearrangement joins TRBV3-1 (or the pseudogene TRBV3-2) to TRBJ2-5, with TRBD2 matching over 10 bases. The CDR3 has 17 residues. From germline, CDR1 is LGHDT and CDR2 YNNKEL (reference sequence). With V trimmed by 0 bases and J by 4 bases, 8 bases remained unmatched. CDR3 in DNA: TGTGCCAGCAGCCAAGAGGCCGGACTAGCGGTGGGAGAGACCCAGTACTTC. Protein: CASSQEAGLAVGETQYF.

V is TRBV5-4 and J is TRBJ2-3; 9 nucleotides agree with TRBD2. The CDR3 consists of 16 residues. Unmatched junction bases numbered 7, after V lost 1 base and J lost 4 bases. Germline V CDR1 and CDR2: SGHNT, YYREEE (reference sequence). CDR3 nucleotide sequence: TGTGCCAGCAGCTTGCAGCGGGGGGCTACGGCAGATACGCAGTATTTT. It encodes CASSLQRGATADTQYF.

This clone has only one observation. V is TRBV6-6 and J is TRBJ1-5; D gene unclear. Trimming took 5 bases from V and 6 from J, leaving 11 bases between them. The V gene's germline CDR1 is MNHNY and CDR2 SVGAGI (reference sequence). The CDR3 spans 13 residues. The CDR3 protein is CASSPSVAQPQHF. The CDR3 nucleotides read TGTGCCAGCAGTCCCAGCGTGGCTCAGCCCCAGCATTTT.

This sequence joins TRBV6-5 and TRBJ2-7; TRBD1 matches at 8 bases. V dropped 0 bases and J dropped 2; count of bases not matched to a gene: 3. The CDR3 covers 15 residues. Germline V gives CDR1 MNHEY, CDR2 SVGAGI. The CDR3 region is CASSYSRTGTYEQYF. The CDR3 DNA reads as TGTGCCAGCAGTTACTCTAGGACAGGGACCTACGAGCAGTACTTC.

CDR3 region: CASSPETSGPQHF. CDR3 sequence (DNA): TGTGCCAGCTCACCCGAAACGTCCGGGCCCCAGCATTTT. The V and J genes are TRBV18 and TRBJ1-5; D not certain. V was cut by 3 bases and J by 9 bases, with 12 bases left in between. The CDR3 has 13 amino acids. The germline CDR1 and CDR2 sequences are KGHSH and LQKENI. The entire variable domain, with the rest obtained from reference TRBV18 and TRBJ1-5, is as follows: NAGVMQNPRHLVRRRGQEARLRCSPMKGHSHVYWYRQLPEEGLKFMVYLQKENIIDESGMPKERFSAEFPKEGPSILRIQQVVRGDSAAYFCASSPETSGPQHFGDGTRLSIL.

CDR3 in DNA: TGTGCCAGCAGTTTATTGACCGCAGGGTCGGACACTGAAGCTTTCTTT. It specifies CASSLLTAGSDTEAFF. The V gene is TRBV28, the J gene TRBJ1-1, with D possibly being TRBD1 (5 bases). The CDR3 consists of 16 residues. Germline CDR1 reads MDHEN; CDR2 reads SYDVKM. V gave up 1 base and J gave up 3 bases, with 15 bases separating them.